Listed below are T cell receptor beta chains from one sample, sequenced in a study of T cell repertoires in cytomegalovirus infection. TCRdb processed the reads anew with MiXCR; each CDR3 protein has one entry. The repertoire holds approximately 990,000 distinct CDR3 sequences, roughly 30% seen once, with over 12% in the top ten. These receptors are not linked to any known antigen. Here the sequenced sample was cultured CD8+ T cells from PBMCs, taken from culture after CMV antigen stimulation. These receptors were collected from a human donor in good health (CMV status not recorded). Some clones in this sample may be carry-over from other donors' samples. Each CDR3 is given with its conserved first and last residue. The D gene is left open where the match is weak. Where a row states a size, it is once, few, many or the class of an expanded clone; other rows omit it.

v_call,d_call,j_call,clone_size,cdr3_aa,cdr3_nt
TRBV29-1,TRBD1,TRBJ1-2,-,CSTLTGSYSGYGYTF,TGCAGCACTCTGACAGGGTCTTACAGTGGCTATGGCTACACCTTC
TRBV7-9,-,TRBJ1-1,many,CASSLVGGGNTEAFF,TGTGCCAGCAGTTTAGTGGGCGGGGGTAACACTGAAGCTTTCTTT
TRBV14,TRBD1,TRBJ1-1,-,CASSQDLQDRLNTEAFF,TGTGCCAGCAGCCAAGATTTACAGGACAGGTTGAACACTGAAGCTTTCTTT
TRBV12-3/TRBV12-4,-,TRBJ1-2,few,CASSSQTGRGYTF,TGTGCCAGCAGCTCTCAGACAGGTCGTGGCTACACCTTC
TRBV27,-,TRBJ2-1,few,CASSPQGGPGLPHPNEQFF,TGTGCCAGCAGCCCCCAGGGGGGACCGGGCCTCCCTCACCCCAATGAGCAGTTCTTC
TRBV7-6,TRBD1,TRBJ1-6,-,CASSSSPGQVPNSPLHF,TGTGCCAGCAGCTCTTCTCCGGGACAGGTTCCAAATTCACCCCTCCACTTT
TRBV6-2/TRBV6-3,-,TRBJ2-6,-,CACKGGTHSGANVLTF,TGTGCCTGCAAAGGGGGGACACACTCTGGGGCCAACGTCCTGACTTTC
TRBV19,-,TRBJ2-3,few,CASTLDNTDTQYF,TGTGCCAGTACTTTGGACAACACAGATACGCAGTATTTT
TRBV15,-,TRBJ2-2,-,CATFTVTGELFF,TGTGCCACCTTCACAGTCACCGGGGAGCTGTTTTTT
TRBV19,-,TRBJ1-5,-,CASSTTANQPQHF,TGTGCCAGTAGTACAACTGCCAATCAGCCCCAGCATTTT
TRBV4-1,-,TRBJ2-4,few,CASSQDRGGVNIQYF,TGCGCCAGCAGCCAAGATAGGGGGGGGGTAAACATTCAGTACTTC
TRBV10-2,TRBD1,TRBJ1-1,few,CASRETGMNTEAFF,TGCGCCAGCAGGGAGACAGGGATGAACACTGAAGCTTTCTTT
TRBV7-9,TRBD1,TRBJ2-7,-,CASTRDRGPVYEQYF,TGTGCCAGCACCCGCGACAGGGGGCCCGTGTACGAGCAGTACTTC
TRBV13,-,TRBJ2-3,-,CASSPRRGGTTDTQYF,TGTGCCAGCAGCCCCCGAAGGGGGGGGACCACAGATACGCAGTATTTT
TRBV5-8,-,TRBJ2-1,-,CASSLFTIRNHNEQFF,TGTGCCAGCAGCTTGTTCACCATCCGGAACCACAATGAGCAGTTCTTC
TRBV6-6,TRBD1,TRBJ2-1,-,CASCRDRDNEQFF,TGTGCCAGTTGTAGGGACAGGGACAATGAGCAGTTCTTC
TRBV7-9,TRBD1,TRBJ2-5,-,CASSLVRTGGEETQYF,TGTGCCAGCAGCTTAGTACGGACAGGGGGAGAGGAGACCCAGTACTTC
TRBV27,-,TRBJ2-1,few,CASSFRGAKLF,TGTGCCAGCAGTTTTCGGGGAGCGAAACTCTTC
TRBV30,-,TRBJ2-5,few,CAWIETQYF,TGTGCCTGGATTGAGACCCAGTACTTC
TRBV18,TRBD1,TRBJ2-5,once,CASSSRTGTWETQYF,TGTGCCAGCTCATCCCGGACAGGGACGTGGGAGACCCAGTACTTC
TRBV7-6,-,TRBJ1-1,few,CASSGGVAPTEAFF,TGTGCCAGCAGCGGGGGAGTGGCCCCCACTGAAGCTTTCTTT
TRBV9,-,TRBJ1-3,-,CASSPSRVMGNTIYF,TGTGCCAGCAGCCCTAGCCGGGTAATGGGAAACACCATATATTTT
TRBV7-2,-,TRBJ1-1,-,CAITGRGLEAFF,TGTGCCATCACGGGCAGGGGCCTTGAAGCTTTCTTT
TRBV12-3/TRBV12-4,TRBD1,TRBJ2-5,few,CASSNSDRAKETQYF,TGTGCCAGCAGTAACTCGGACAGGGCCAAAGAGACCCAGTACTTC
TRBV12-3/TRBV12-4,-,TRBJ1-4,-,CASRLGSEKLIF,TGTGCCAGCAGGCTAGGTTCTGAAAAACTGATTTTT
TRBV15,-,TRBJ2-1,once,CATNISLARGLYNEQFF,TGTGCCACCAACATCTCTCTGGCGCGGGGGCTTTACAATGAGCAGTTCTTC
TRBV12-3/TRBV12-4,-,TRBJ2-5,few,CASRGLYQETQYF,TGTGCCAGCAGGGGACTGTACCAAGAGACCCAGTACTTC
TRBV19,TRBD2,TRBJ2-3,-,CASKTGSSGANTQYF,TGTGCCAGTAAGACTGGGTCTAGCGGGGCCAATACGCAGTATTTT
TRBV6-1,TRBD1,TRBJ1-3,-,CASSPDWDREYGNTIYF,TGTGCCAGCAGTCCCGACTGGGACAGGGAATATGGAAACACCATATATTTT
TRBV4-1,-,TRBJ2-3,few,CASSQEGSEADTQYF,TGCGCCAGCAGCCAAGAGGGCAGCGAGGCAGATACGCAGTATTTT
TRBV7-9,-,TRBJ2-3,-,CASSLSGVGRADTQYF,TGTGCCAGCAGCTTAAGTGGTGTGGGCAGGGCGGATACGCAGTATTTT
TRBV4-3,-,TRBJ2-5,-,CASSHTTGTQYF,TGCGCCAGCAGCCACACCACAGGGACCCAGTACTTC
TRBV2,TRBD1,TRBJ2-1,-,CASSPRGRVDHEQFF,TGTGCCAGCAGTCCTAGGGGGCGCGTGGATCATGAGCAGTTCTTC
TRBV27,TRBD1,TRBJ2-1,few,CASSPRDRTNNEQFF,TGTGCCAGCAGTCCCCGGGACAGGACTAACAATGAGCAGTTCTTC
TRBV6-2/TRBV6-3,TRBD1,TRBJ1-5,-,CASSYRYNRGLSQPQHF,TGTGCCAGCAGTTACCGGTATAACAGGGGTTTGAGTCAGCCCCAGCATTTT
TRBV27,TRBD2,TRBJ2-7,-,CASSLSVAGAYEQYF,TGTGCCAGCAGTTTAAGTGTAGCGGGGGCCTACGAGCAGTACTTC
TRBV6-5,TRBD1,TRBJ2-7,few,CASSMWTGDYEQYF,TGTGCCAGCAGTATGTGGACAGGGGATTACGAGCAGTACTTC
TRBV27,-,TRBJ1-2,-,CASSSANCGYTF,TGTGCCAGCAGTTCAGCAAACTGTGGCTACACCTTC
TRBV23-1,TRBD1,TRBJ1-5,-,CASSVIPGQGRLQPQHF,TGCGCCAGCAGTGTTATTCCGGGACAGGGCCGTTTACAGCCCCAGCATTTT
TRBV15,TRBD1,TRBJ1-6,-,CATSRDRGGDSPLHF,TGTGCCACCAGCAGGGACAGGGGTGGAGATTCACCCCTCCACTTT
TRBV11-2,TRBD1,TRBJ2-2,many,CASSLWDRVLTGELFF,TGTGCCAGCAGCTTATGGGACAGGGTTCTCACCGGGGAGCTGTTTTTT
TRBV27,-,TRBJ1-6,few,CASSRPPNYNSPLHF,TGTGCCAGCAGTCGGCCCCCCAACTATAATTCACCCCTCCACTTT
TRBV19,-,TRBJ2-1,few,CASSIPAGLAMNEQFF,TGTGCCAGTAGTATCCCGGCAGGGCTAGCGATGAATGAGCAGTTCTTC
TRBV19,-,TRBJ1-2,few,CASKQQGGNYGYTF,TGTGCCAGTAAACAACAAGGGGGTAACTATGGCTACACCTTC
TRBV12-3/TRBV12-4,-,TRBJ1-1,-,CASSLLVTEAFF,TGTGCCAGCAGTTTACTCGTGACTGAAGCTTTCTTT
TRBV27,TRBD1,TRBJ2-5,few,CASSLSNRGTQYF,TGTGCCAGCAGTTTATCCAACAGGGGGACCCAGTACTTC
TRBV7-6,-,TRBJ1-6,-,CASSLVGGGSPLHF,TGTGCCAGCAGCTTAGTTGGGGGCGGCTCACCCCTCCACTTT
TRBV2,TRBD1,TRBJ1-2,-,CASKGAGGYTF,TGTGCCAGCAAGGGGGCGGGCGGCTACACCTTC
TRBV10-2,-,TRBJ2-1,few,CASSEELARYNEQFF,TGCGCCAGCAGTGAGGAACTAGCCAGGTATAATGAGCAGTTCTTC